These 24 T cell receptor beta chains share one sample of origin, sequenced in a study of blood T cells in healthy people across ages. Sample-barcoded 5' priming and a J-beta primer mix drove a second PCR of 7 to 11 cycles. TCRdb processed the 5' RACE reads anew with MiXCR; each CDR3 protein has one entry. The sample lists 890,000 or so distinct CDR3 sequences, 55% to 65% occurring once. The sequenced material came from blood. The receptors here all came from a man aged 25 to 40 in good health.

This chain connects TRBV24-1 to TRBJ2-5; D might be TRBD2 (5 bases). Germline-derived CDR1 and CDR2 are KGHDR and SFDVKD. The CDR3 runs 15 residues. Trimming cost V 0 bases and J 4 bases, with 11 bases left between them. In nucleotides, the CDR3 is TGTGCCACCAGTGATTTGCGGGATAGGTCAGAGACCCAGTACTTC. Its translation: CATSDLRDRSETQYF.

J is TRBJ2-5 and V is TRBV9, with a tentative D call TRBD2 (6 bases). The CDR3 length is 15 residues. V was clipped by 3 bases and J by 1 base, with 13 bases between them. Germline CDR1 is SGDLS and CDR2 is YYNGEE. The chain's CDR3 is CASSGGGMIQETQYF. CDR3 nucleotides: TGTGCCAGCAGCGGCGGAGGGATGATCCAAGAGACCCAGTACTTC.

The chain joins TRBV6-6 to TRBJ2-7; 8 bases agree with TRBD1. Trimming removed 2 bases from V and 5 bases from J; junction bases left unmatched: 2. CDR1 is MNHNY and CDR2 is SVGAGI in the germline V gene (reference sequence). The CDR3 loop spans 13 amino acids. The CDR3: CASSYGTGHEQYF. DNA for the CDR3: TGTGCCAGCAGTTACGGGACAGGCCACGAGCAGTACTTC.

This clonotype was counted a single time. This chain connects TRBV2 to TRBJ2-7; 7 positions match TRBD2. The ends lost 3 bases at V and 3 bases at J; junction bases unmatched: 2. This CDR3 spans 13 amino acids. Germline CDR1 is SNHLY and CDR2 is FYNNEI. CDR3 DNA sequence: TGTGCCAGCAGTGACCTAGCGGTCTACGAGCAGTACTTC. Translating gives CASSDLAVYEQYF.

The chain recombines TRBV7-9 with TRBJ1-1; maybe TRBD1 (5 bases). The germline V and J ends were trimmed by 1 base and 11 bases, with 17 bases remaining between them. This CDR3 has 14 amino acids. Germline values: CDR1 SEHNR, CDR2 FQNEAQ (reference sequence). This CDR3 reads CASSLERGDSPAFF. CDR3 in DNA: TGTGCCAGCAGCTTAGAGCGGGGGGACTCGCCGGCTTTCTTT. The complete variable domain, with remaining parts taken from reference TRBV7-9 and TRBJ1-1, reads DTGVSQNPRHKITKRGQNVTFRCDPISEHNRLYWYRQTLGQGPEFLTYFQNEAQLEKSRLLSDRFSAERPKGSFSTLEIQRTEQGDSAMYLCASSLERGDSPAFFGQGTRLTVV.

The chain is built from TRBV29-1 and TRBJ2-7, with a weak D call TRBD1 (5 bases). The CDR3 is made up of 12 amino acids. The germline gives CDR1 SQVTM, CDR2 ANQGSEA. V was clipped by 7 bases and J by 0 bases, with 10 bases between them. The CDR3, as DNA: TGCAGCGCGACAGAAAACTCCTACGAGCAGTACTTC. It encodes CSATENSYEQYF.

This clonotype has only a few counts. The CDR3 spells CASSLVLGHEQFF. DNA for the CDR3: TGCGCCAGCAGCTTGGTTTTGGGACATGAGCAGTTCTTC. The rearrangement links TRBV5-1 to TRBJ2-1; the D gene could be TRBD1 or TRBD2 (5 bases each). The germline V gene encodes CDR1 SGHRS and CDR2 YFSETQ. The length of the CDR3 is 13 residues. Trimming shortened V by 0 bases and J by 8 bases, and 9 bases separated the two germline ends.

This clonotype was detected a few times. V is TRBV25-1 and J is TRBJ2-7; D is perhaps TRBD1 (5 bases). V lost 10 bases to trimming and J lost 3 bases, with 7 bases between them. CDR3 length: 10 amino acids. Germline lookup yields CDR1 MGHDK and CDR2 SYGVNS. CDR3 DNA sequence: TGTGCCACAGGGAACTACGAGCAGTACTTC. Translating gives CATGNYEQYF.

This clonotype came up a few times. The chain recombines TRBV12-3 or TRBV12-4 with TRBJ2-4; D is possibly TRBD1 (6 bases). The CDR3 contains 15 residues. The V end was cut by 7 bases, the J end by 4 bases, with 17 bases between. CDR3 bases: TGTGCCAGCACCTTCGGACAGACTAATAAAAACATTCAGTACTTC. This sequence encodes CASTFGQTNKNIQYF.

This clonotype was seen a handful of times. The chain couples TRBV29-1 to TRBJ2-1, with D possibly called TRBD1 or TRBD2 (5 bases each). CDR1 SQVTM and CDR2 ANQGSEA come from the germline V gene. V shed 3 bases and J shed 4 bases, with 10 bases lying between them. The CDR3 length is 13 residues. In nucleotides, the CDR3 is TGCAGCGTTGAGGGGGTTACGTACAATGAGCAGTTCTTC. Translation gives CSVEGVTYNEQFF.

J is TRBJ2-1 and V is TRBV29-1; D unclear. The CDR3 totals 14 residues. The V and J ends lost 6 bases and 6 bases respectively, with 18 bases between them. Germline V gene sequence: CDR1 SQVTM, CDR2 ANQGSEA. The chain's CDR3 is CSVLGYSNSNEQFF. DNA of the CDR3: TGCAGCGTCCTCGGGTATTCCAATTCCAATGAGCAGTTCTTC.

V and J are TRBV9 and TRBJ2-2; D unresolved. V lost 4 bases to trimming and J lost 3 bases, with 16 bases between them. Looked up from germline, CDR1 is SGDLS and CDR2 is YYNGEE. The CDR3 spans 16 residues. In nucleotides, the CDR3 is TGTGCCAGCAGCCCAGCGACCGAGCCAGACACCGGGGAGCTGTTTTTT. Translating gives CASSPATEPDTGELFF.

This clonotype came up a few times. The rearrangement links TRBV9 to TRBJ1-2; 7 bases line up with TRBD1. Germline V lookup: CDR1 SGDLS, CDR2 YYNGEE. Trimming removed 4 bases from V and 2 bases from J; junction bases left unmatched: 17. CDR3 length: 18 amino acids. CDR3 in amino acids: CASSPRTGETSVNYGYTF. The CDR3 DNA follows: TGTGCCAGCAGCCCCCGGACAGGCGAAACCAGCGTAAACTATGGCTACACCTTC.

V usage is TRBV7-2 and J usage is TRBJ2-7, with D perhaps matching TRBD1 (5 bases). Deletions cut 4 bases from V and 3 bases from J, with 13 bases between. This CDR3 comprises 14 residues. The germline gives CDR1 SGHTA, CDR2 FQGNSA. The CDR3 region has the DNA TGTGCCAGCAGCTCCAGGGTACAACACTACGAGCAGTACTTC. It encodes CASSSRVQHYEQYF. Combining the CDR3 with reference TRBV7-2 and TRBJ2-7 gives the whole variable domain GAGVSQSPSNKVTEKGKDVELRCDPISGHTALYWYRQSLGQGLEFLIYFQGNSAPDKSGLPSDRFSAERTGGSVSTLTIQRTQQEDSAVYLCASSSRVQHYEQYFGPGTRLTVT.

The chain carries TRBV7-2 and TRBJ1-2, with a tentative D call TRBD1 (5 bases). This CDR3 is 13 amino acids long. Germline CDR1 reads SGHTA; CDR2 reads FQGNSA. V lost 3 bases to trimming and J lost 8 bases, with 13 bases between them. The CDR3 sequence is CASSLGQPGGYTF. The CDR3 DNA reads TGTGCCAGCAGCTTGGGGCAGCCTGGAGGCTACACCTTC.

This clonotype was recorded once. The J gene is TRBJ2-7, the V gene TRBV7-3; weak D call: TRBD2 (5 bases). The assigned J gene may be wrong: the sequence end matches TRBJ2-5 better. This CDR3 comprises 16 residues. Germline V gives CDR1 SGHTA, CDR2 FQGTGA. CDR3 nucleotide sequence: TGTGCCAGCAGCTTAATGGCCCGTTCGGGGAGTGAGACCCAGTACTTC. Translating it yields CASSLMARSGSETQYF.

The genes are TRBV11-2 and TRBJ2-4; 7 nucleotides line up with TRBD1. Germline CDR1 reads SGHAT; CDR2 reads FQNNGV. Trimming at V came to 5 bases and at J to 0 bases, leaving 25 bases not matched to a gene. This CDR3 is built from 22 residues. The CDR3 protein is CASSTRTGVPQALRLAKNIQYF. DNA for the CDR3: TGTGCCAGCAGCACAAGGACAGGAGTACCACAGGCCCTCCGACTAGCCAAAAACATTCAGTACTTC.

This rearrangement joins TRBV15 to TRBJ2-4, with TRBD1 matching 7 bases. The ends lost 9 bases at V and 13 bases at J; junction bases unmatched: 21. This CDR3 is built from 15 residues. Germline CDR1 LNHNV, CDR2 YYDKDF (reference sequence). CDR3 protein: CATHTQGTDSLEQYF. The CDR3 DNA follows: TGTGCCACTCATACCCAGGGGACAGACTCACTGGAGCAGTACTTC.

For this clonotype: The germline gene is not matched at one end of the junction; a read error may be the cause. CDR3 in amino acids: CANSQRAGANYGYTF. CDR3 coding DNA: TGTGCCAACAGCCAACGCGCAGGGGCTAACTATGGCTACACCTTC. V usage is TRBV7-2 and J usage is TRBJ1-2, with D possibly being TRBD1 (6 bases). Germline V CDR1 and CDR2: SGHTA, FQGNSA. This CDR3 has 15 amino acids. The whole variable domain, remainder taken from reference TRBV7-2 and TRBJ1-2, is GAGVSQSPSNKVTEKGKDVELRCDPISGHTALYWYRQSLGQGLEFLIYFQGNSAPDKSGLPSDRFSAERTGGSVSTLTIQRTQQEDSAVYLCANSQRAGANYGYTFGSGTRLTVV.

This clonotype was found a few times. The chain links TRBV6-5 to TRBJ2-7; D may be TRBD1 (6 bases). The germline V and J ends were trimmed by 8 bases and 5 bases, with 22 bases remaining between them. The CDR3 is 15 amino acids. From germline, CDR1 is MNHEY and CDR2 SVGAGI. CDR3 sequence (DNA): TGTGCCAGCCGCCGAAGGCCAGGGGAGTTCCACGAGCAGTACTTC. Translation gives CASRRRPGEFHEQYF.

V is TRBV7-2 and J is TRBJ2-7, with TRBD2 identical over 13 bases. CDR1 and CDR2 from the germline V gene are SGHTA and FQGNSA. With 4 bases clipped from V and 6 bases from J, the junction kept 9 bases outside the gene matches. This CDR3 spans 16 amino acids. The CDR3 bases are TGTGCCAGCAGCTCCCTCACTAGCGGGGGGGCCGGCGAGCAGTACTTC. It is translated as CASSSLTSGGAGEQYF.

In DNA, the CDR3 is TGTGCCACCACCCCGGGACTTAACACCGGGGAGCTGTTTTTT. It specifies CATTPGLNTGELFF. The chain employs TRBV27 and TRBJ2-2; D is possibly TRBD2 (6 bases). Trimming left V 10 bases short and J 2 bases short, with 14 bases between. Germline V gene lookup returns CDR1 MNHEY and CDR2 SMNVEV (reference sequence). The CDR3 loop spans 14 amino acids.

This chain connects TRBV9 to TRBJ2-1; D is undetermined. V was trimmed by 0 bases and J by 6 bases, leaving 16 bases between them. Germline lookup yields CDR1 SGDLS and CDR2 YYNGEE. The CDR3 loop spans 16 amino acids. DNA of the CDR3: TGTGCCAGCAGCGTAGGCTTAGCCTCCCATAGCAATGAGCAGTTCTTC. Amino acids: CASSVGLASHSNEQFF.

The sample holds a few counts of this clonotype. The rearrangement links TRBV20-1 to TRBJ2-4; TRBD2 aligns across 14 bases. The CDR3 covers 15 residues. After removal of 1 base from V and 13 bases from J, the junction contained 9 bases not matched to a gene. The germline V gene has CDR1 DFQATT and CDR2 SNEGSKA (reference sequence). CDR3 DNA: TGCAGTGCTAGAGGCCCCGGGACTAGCGGGGGAGAGCAGTACTTC. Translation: CSARGPGTSGGEQYF.